Presented here are 21 T cell receptor beta chains from one specimen sequenced in a study of T cell changes during pregnancy in multiple sclerosis (dated by TCRdb to between 2017 and 2020). The library was generated by the immunoSEQ multiplex PCR assay. TCRdb took this table from immuneACCESS and kept in-frame rearrangements with V and J called. Such tables lack part of the clones; where checked against another copy, unresolved V genes explain under half of the gap, and the rest is unexplained. Counted in this sample were approximately 69,000 clones; roughly 92% of them appeared once. The ten largest clones add up to 2.1% of the sample. The sample here was peripheral blood, taken in the second trimester of pregnancy. Receptors were obtained from a female donor in good health, enrolled as a control in a pregnancy study.

This clone was picked up one time. This chain uses TRBV15 with TRBJ1-1, with a weak D call TRBD1 (5 bases). The germline gives CDR1 LNHNV, CDR2 YYDKDF (reference sequence). With 3 bases removed from V and 1 base from J, the gap between germline ends came to 9 bases. CDR3 length: 14 amino acids. CDR3 sequence (DNA): TGTGCCACCAGCAGCCCCGGACAGAACACTGAAGCTTTCTTT. This gives the protein CATSSPGQNTEAFF.

The V gene is TRBV7-2, the J gene TRBJ2-7, with TRBD1 identical over 9 bases. CDR3 size: 14 residues. V was clipped by 5 bases and J by 1 base; unmatched bases: 3. Per the germline V gene, CDR1 is SGHTA and CDR2 is FQGNSA. CDR3 residues: CASSPGTGSYEQYF. Here the CDR3 DNA reads TGTGCCAGCAGCCCCGGGACAGGGTCCTACGAGCAGTACTTC.

The chain combines TRBV7-2 with TRBJ1-6, with D maybe TRBD1 (6 bases). CDR1 and CDR2 (germline): SGHTA, FQGNSA. The ends were cut back, 5 bases at V and 2 bases at J, with 13 bases in the middle. The CDR3 consists of 16 residues. CDR3 residues: CASSVQGLTYNSPLHF. The CDR3 DNA reads TGTGCCAGCAGCGTACAGGGCCTTACCTATAATTCACCCCTCCACTTT.

This clone appeared a few times. This chain joins TRBV10-2 and TRBJ2-2; perhaps TRBD2 as D (6 bases). V shed 6 bases and J shed 4 bases, with 15 bases lying between them. CDR1 and CDR2 from the germline V gene are WSHSY and SAAADI. The CDR3 runs 15 residues. CDR3: CASRMTSAVTGELFF. CDR3 coding DNA: TGCGCCAGCAGAATGACTAGTGCTGTCACCGGGGAGCTGTTTTTT.

V gene TRBV28 combines with J gene TRBJ1-2; D call uncertain. The CDR3 runs to 13 residues. V lost 7 bases and J 2 bases, leaving 11 bases between the germline ends. Germline V gene sequence: CDR1 MDHEN, CDR2 SYDVKM. Here the CDR3 DNA reads TGTGCCAGCAACCGGGTTATCAACTATGGCTACACCTTC. Encoded protein: CASNRVINYGYTF.

The rearrangement joins TRBV11-1 to TRBJ2-7; 8 bases line up with TRBD1. Germline V gives CDR1 SGHAT, CDR2 FQDESV (reference sequence). The junction had 5 bases not matched to a gene; V was cut back by 5 bases and J by 2 bases. The CDR3 runs to 14 residues. The CDR3 region has the DNA TGTGCCAGCAGCCCTGGACAGGGACCCTACGAGCAGTACTTC. Amino acids: CASSPGQGPYEQYF.

The rearrangement joins TRBV6-1 to TRBJ1-1, with a possible D match to TRBD1 (5 bases). Trimming left V 7 bases short and J 0 bases short, with 12 bases between. The CDR3 covers 14 residues. Germline V lookup: CDR1 MNHNS, CDR2 SASEGT. The CDR3 here is CASTRQHMNTEAFF. The CDR3 DNA reads TGTGCCAGCACTAGACAGCACATGAACACTGAAGCTTTCTTT.

The rearrangement joins TRBV4-1 to TRBJ2-7; the match to TRBD1 covers 9 bases. Germline V gives CDR1 MGHRA, CDR2 YSYEKL. With 5 bases clipped from V and 4 bases from J, the junction kept 6 bases outside the gene matches. The CDR3 sequence is 14 residues long. Written as DNA, the CDR3 is TGCGCCAGCAGCTCCGGGACAGGGAGTTACGAGCAGTACTTC. It encodes CASSSGTGSYEQYF.

The V and J genes are TRBV2 and TRBJ1-1; D is possibly TRBD1 (6 bases). Trimming took off 10 bases at V and 4 bases at J, with 22 bases between the two ends. There are 15 residues in the CDR3. Germline V lookup: CDR1 SNHLY, CDR2 FYNNEI. The DNA of the CDR3 is TGTGCCACCTCCCCCATACAGGGAGTCGTCACTGAAGCTTTCTTT. Its protein product is CATSPIQGVVTEAFF.

The chain employs TRBV4-3 and TRBJ1-1; possible D gene TRBD1, 6 bases. The CDR3 sequence is 16 residues long. Trimming took off 1 base at V and 1 base at J, with 13 bases between the two ends. Germline values: CDR1 LGHNA, CDR2 YSLEER. The CDR3 nucleotides are TGCGCCAGCAGCCAAGGCAGGGGATACGGGAACACTGAAGCTTTCTTT. Amino acids: CASSQGRGYGNTEAFF.

The chain employs TRBV9 and TRBJ2-5; 9 bases are shared with TRBD2. V was pared by 4 bases and J by 5 bases, with 15 bases of the junction left unmatched. CDR1 and CDR2 from the germline V gene are SGDLS and YYNGEE. The CDR3 runs 17 residues. The CDR3 sequence: CASSLPFQAGGGETQYF. The CDR3 DNA reads TGTGCCAGCAGCCTCCCCTTCCAAGCGGGGGGTGGGGAGACCCAGTACTTC.

The chain combines TRBV6-1 with TRBJ1-1, with TRBD1 matching 12 bases. The CDR3 consists of 15 residues. After removal of 6 bases from V and 4 bases from J, the junction contained 6 bases not matched to a gene. Germline loops: CDR1 MNHNS, CDR2 SASEGT. The CDR3 loop reads CASSRKGQGATEAFF. In DNA, the CDR3 is TGTGCCAGCAGCCGAAAGGGACAGGGGGCCACTGAAGCTTTCTTT.

This chain links TRBV7-3 with TRBJ1-5, with D hard to call. Trimming removed 5 bases from V and 9 bases from J, with 14 bases in between. Germline CDR1 is SGHTA and CDR2 is FQGTGA. The CDR3 is made up of 13 amino acids. The CDR3, as DNA: TGTGCCAGCAGCCGGGATATCCAATCGCCCCAGCATTTT. Encoded protein: CASSRDIQSPQHF.

V is TRBV20-1 and J is TRBJ2-5; D call uncertain. Germline CDR1 and CDR2: DFQATT and SNEGSKA (reference sequence). The CDR3 runs to 10 residues. V lost 5 bases, J lost 6 bases, and 7 bases lay in between. Here the CDR3 DNA reads TGCAGTGCTCAGGTGAAGACCCAGTACTTC. Residues: CSAQVKTQYF.

The genes are TRBV7-2 and TRBJ2-1, with 12 nucleotides matching TRBD2. The CDR3 sequence is 15 residues long. V gave up 3 bases and J gave up 6 bases; unmatched junction bases: 3. Germline CDR1 reads SGHTA; CDR2 reads FQGNSA. In DNA, the CDR3 is TGTGCCAGCAGCTTTCCTAGCGGGGGGGCCAATGAGCAGTTCTTC. It yields the protein CASSFPSGGANEQFF.

This chain links TRBV2 with TRBJ1-1; 10 bases are shared with TRBD1. V was pared by 5 bases and J by 3 bases, with 9 bases of the junction left unmatched. CDR3 length: 16 residues. CDR1 and CDR2 from the germline V gene are SNHLY and FYNNEI. The CDR3: CASSPPSGTGDTEAFF. The CDR3 nucleotides are TGTGCCAGCAGTCCCCCCTCGGGGACAGGGGACACTGAAGCTTTCTTT. The full variable domain, in which reference TRBV2 and TRBJ1-1 provide the parts outside the CDR3, is EPEVTQTPSHQVTQMGQEVILRCVPISNHLYFYWYRQILGQKVEFLVSFYNNEISEKSEIFDDQFSVERPDGSNFTLKIRSTKLEDSAMYFCASSPPSGTGDTEAFFGQGTRLTVV.

The gene calls are TRBV4-1 and TRBJ2-1; 7 positions match TRBD2. Germline V gene data show CDR1 as MGHRA and CDR2 as YSYEKL. The CDR3 is 12 amino acids. J gave up 8 bases and V 4 bases, and 2 bases lay outside the gene matches. The CDR3 loop reads CASSLRGDEQFF. The CDR3 coding sequence is TGCGCCAGCAGCCTTCGGGGGGATGAGCAGTTCTTC.

The CDR3 bases are TGTGCCAGCAGTGCCACAGGGGTCGCTGGCTACACCTTC. Residues: CASSATGVAGYTF. This chain joins TRBV9 and TRBJ1-2; 7 nucleotides agree with TRBD1. V was clipped by 5 bases and J by 7 bases; unmatched bases: 8. The length of the CDR3 is 13 residues. Germline V gene data show CDR1 as SGDLS and CDR2 as YYNGEE.

The chain recombines TRBV7-8 with TRBJ2-4; D perhaps matches TRBD2 (5 bases). V lost 2 bases and J lost 6, with 11 bases in between. Germline V gives CDR1 SGHVS, CDR2 FQNEAQ. The CDR3 loop spans 14 amino acids. CDR3: CASSLTRTPNIQYF. The CDR3 DNA reads as TGTGCCAGCAGCTTAACGCGGACTCCAAACATTCAGTACTTC.

V is TRBV18 and J is TRBJ2-5, with D maybe TRBD2 (6 bases). V was clipped by 6 bases and J by 11 bases, with 19 bases between them. Germline loops: CDR1 KGHSH, CDR2 LQKENI. The CDR3 contains 13 residues. Here the CDR3 DNA reads TGTGCCAGCTCTTCTGGAGCGGCTCGGGAGCAGTACTTC. It encodes CASSSGAAREQYF. Variable domain in full (rest from reference TRBV18 and TRBJ2-5): NAGVMQNPRHLVRRRGQEARLRCSPMKGHSHVYWYRQLPEEGLKFMVYLQKENIIDESGMPKERFSAEFPKEGPSILRIQQVVRGDSAAYFCASSSGAAREQYFGPGTRLLVL.

The rearrangement uses TRBV7-9 and TRBJ1-1, with unresolved D. CDR1 is SEHNR, CDR2 FQNEAQ, per germline (reference sequence). V shed 0 bases and J shed 6 bases, with 5 bases lying between them. The CDR3 is 12 amino acids. The CDR3 coding sequence is TGTGCCAGCAGCTTAGCGCGCTCTGAAGCTTTCTTT. Encoded protein: CASSLARSEAFF.